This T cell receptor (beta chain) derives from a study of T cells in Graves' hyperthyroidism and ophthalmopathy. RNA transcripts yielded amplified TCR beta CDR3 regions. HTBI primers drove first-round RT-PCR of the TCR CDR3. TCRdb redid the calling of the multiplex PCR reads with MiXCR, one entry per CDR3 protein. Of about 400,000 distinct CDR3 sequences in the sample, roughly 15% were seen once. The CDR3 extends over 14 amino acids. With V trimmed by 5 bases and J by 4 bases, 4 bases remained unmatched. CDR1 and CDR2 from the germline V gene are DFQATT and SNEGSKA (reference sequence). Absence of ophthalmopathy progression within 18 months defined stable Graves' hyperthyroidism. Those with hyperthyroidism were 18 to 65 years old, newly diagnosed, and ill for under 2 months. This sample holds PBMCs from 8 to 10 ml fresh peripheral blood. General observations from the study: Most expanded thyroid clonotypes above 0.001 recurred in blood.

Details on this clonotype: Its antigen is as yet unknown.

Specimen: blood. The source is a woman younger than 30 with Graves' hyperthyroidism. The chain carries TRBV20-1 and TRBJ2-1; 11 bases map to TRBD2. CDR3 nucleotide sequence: TGCAGTGCTGCCGGGACTAGCGGTTACAATGAGCAGTTCTTC. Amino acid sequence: CSAAGTSGYNEQFF.